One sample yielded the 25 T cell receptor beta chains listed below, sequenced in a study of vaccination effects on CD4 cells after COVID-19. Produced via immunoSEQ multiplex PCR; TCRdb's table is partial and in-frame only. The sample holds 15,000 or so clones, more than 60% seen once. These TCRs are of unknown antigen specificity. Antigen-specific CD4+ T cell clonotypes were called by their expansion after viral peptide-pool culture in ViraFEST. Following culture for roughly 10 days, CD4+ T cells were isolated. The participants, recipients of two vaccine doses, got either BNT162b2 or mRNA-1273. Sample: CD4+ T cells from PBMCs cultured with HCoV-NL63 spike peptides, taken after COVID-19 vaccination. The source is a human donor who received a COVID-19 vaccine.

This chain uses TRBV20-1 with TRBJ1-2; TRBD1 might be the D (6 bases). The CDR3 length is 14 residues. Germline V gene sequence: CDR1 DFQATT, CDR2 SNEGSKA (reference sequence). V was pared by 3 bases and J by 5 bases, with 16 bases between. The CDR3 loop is CSASSMTGDYGYTF. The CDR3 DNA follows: TGCAGTGCTAGTAGCATGACAGGAGATTATGGCTACACCTTC.

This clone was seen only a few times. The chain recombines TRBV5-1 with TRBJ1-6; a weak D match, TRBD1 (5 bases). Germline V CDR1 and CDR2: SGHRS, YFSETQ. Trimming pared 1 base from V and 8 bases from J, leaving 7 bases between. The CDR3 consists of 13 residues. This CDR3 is CASSLTGHSPLHF. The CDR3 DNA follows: TGCGCCAGCAGCTTGACAGGCCATTCACCCCTCCACTTT.

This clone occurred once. CDR3 nucleotides: TGCGCCAGCAGCTTGGGGGACTTACGTACCGGGGAGCTGTTTTTT. Translated: CASSLGDLRTGELFF. The V call is TRBV5-1, the J call TRBJ2-2, with D perhaps matching TRBD2 (6 bases). CDR1 is SGHRS and CDR2 is YFSETQ in the germline V gene. The CDR3 loop spans 15 amino acids. V was cut by 0 bases and J by 5 bases, with 11 bases left in between.

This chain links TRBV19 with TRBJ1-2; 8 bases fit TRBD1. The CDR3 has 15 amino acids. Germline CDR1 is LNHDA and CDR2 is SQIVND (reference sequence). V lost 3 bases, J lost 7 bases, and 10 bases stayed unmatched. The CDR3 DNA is TGTGCCAGTAGTATTTGGCCGGGACAGGCTCGTGGCTACACCTTC. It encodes CASSIWPGQARGYTF.

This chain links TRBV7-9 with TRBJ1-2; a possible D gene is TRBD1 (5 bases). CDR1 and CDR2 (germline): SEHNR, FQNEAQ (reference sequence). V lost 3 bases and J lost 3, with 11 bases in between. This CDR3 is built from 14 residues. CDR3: CASSLDTLYYGYTF. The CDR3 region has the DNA TGTGCCAGCAGCTTGGACACCCTCTACTATGGCTACACCTTC.

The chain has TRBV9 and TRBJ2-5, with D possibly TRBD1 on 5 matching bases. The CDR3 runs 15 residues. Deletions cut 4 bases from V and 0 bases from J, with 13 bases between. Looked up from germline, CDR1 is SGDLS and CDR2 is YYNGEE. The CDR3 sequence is CASSPHSGYQETQYF. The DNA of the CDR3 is TGTGCCAGCAGCCCGCACTCAGGGTACCAAGAGACCCAGTACTTC.

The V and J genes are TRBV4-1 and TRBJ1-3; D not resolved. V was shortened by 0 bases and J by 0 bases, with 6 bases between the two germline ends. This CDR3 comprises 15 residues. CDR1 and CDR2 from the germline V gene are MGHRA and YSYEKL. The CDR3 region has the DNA TGCGCCAGCAGCCAAGACAGGTTCTCTGGAAACACCATATATTTT. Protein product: CASSQDRFSGNTIYF.

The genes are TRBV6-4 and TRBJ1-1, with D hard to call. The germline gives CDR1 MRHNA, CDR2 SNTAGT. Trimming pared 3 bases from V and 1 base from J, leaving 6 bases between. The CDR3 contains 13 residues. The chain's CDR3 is CASSETRNTEAFF. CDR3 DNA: TGTGCCAGCAGTGAGACAAGGAACACTGAAGCTTTCTTT.

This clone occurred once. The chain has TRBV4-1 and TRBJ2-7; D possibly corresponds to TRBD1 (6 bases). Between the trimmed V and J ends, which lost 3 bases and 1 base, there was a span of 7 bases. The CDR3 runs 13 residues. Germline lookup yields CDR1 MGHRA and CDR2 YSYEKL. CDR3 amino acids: CASSHDRSYEQYF. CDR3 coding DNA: TGCGCCAGCAGCCACGACAGGTCCTACGAGCAGTACTTC.

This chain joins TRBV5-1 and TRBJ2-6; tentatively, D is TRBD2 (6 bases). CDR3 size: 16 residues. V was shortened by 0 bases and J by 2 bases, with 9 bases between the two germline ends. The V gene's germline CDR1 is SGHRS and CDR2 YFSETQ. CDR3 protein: CASSLVGGTGANVLTF. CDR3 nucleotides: TGCGCCAGCAGCTTGGTGGGGGGTACTGGGGCCAACGTCCTGACTTTC.

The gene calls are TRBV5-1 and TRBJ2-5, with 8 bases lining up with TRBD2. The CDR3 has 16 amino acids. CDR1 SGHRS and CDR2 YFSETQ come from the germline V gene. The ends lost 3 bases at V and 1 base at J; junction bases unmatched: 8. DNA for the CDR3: TGCGCCAGCAGCTCGGGGGGGGGCAGTACCCAAGAGACCCAGTACTTC. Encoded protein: CASSSGGGSTQETQYF.

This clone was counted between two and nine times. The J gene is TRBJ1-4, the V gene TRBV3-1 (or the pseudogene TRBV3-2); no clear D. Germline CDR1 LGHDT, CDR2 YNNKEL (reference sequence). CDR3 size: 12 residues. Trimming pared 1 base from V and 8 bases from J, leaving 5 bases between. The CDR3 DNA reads TGTGCCAGCAGCCAAGGTTTCGAAAAACTGTTTTTT. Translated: CASSQGFEKLFF.

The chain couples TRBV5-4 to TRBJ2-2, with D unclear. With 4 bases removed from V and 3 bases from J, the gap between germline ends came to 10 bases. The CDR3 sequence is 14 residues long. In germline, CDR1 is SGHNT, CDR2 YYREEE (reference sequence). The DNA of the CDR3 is TGTGCCAGCAGCACCGACACTCACACCGGGGAGCTGTTTTTT. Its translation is CASSTDTHTGELFF.

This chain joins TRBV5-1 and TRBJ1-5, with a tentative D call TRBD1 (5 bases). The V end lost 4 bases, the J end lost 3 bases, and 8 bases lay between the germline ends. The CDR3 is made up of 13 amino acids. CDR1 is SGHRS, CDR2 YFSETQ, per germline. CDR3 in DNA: TGCGCCAGCAGCGAGGGGATCAATCAGCCCCAGCATTTT. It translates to CASSEGINQPQHF.

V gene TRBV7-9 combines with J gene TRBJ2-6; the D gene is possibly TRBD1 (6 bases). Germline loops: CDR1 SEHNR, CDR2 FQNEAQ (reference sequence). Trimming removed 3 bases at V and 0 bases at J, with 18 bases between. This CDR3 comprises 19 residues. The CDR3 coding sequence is TGTGCCAGCAGCTTGTGGGGGCGGGTAAATCACTCTGGGGCCAACGTCCTGACTTTC. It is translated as CASSLWGRVNHSGANVLTF.

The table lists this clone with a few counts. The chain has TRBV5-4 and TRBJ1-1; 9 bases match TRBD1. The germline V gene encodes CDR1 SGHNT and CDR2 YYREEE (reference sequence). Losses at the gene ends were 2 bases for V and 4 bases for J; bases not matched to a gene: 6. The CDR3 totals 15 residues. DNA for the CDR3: TGTGCCAGCAGCTTACAGGGGGCGAGGGCCACTGAAGCTTTCTTT. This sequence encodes CASSLQGARATEAFF.

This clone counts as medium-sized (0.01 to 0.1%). The CDR3 DNA reads as TGCGCCAGCAGCTTGGCGCAGGGTTCCTATGGCTACACCTTC. Translating it yields CASSLAQGSYGYTF. The chain employs TRBV5-1 and TRBJ1-2; a weak D match, TRBD1 (5 bases). The CDR3 loop spans 14 amino acids. Trimming took 0 bases from V and 4 from J, leaving 10 bases between them. Looked up from germline, CDR1 is SGHRS and CDR2 is YFSETQ.

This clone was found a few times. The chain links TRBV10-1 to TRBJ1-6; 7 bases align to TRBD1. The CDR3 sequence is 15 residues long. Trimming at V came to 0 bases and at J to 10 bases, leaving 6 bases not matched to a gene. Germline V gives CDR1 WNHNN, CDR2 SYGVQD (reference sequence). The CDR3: CASSESEGAGSPLHF. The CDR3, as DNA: TGCGCCAGCAGTGAGTCGGAGGGGGCAGGGTCACCCCTCCACTTT.

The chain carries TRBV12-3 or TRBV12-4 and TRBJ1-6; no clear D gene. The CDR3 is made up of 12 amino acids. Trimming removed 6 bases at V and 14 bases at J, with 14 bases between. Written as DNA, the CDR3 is TGTGCCAGCAGCGGAGGACGGAAGGCCCTCCACTTT. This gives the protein CASSGGRKALHF.

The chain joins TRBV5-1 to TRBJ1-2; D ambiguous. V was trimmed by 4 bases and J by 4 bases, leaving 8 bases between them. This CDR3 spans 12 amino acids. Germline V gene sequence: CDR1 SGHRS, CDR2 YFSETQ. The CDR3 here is CASSVTSYGYTF. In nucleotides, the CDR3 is TGCGCCAGCAGCGTGACAAGCTATGGCTACACCTTC.

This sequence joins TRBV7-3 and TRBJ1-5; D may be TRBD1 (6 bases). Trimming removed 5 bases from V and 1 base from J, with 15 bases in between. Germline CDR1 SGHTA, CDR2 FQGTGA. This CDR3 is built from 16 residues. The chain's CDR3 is CASSEGGELSNQPQHF. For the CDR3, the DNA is TGTGCCAGCAGCGAGGGGGGCGAGTTGAGCAATCAGCCCCAGCATTTT.

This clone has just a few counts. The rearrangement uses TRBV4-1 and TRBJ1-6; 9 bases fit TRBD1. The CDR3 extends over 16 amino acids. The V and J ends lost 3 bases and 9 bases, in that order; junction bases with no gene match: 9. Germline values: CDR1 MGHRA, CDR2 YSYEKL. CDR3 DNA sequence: TGCGCCAGCAGCCAGGCCGGGACAGGGCCTTCTTCACCCCTCCACTTT. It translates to CASSQAGTGPSSPLHF.

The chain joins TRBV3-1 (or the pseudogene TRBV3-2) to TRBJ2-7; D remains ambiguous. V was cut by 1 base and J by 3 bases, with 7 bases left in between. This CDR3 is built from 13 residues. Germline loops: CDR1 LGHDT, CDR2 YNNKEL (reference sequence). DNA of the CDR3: TGTGCCAGCAGCCAAGCCGCTATCTACGAGCAGTACTTC. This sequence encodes CASSQAAIYEQYF.

CDR3 nucleotide sequence: TGCAGCGTTGTACTGGGGCTCCCCTACGAGCAGTACTTC. Translated, it gives CSVVLGLPYEQYF. The rearrangement joins TRBV29-1 to TRBJ2-7, with D possibly TRBD1 on 5 matching bases. The V end lost 4 bases, the J end lost 2 bases, and 12 bases lay between the germline ends. The CDR3 contains 13 residues. The germline gives CDR1 SQVTM, CDR2 ANQGSEA.

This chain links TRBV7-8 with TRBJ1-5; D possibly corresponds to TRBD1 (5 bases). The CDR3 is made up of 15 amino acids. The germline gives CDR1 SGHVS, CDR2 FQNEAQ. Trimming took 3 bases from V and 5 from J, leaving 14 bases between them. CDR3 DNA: TGTGCCAGCAGCTTTAGCAGGGCCGGGGATCAGCCCCAGCATTTT. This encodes CASSFSRAGDQPQHF.